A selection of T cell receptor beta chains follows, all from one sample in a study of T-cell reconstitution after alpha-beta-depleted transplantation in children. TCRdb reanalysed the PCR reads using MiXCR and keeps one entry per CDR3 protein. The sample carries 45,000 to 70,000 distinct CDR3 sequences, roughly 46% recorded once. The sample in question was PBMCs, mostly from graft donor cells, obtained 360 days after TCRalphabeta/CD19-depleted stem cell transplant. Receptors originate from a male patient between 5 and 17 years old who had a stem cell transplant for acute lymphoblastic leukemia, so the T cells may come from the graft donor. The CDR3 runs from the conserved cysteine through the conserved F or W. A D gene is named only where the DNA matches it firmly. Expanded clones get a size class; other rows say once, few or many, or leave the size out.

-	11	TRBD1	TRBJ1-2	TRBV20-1	TGCAGTGCGACAGGGTGGTATGGCTACACCTTC	CSATGWYGYTF
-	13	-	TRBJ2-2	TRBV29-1	TGCAGCGCCTCTCCCCAGTACACCGGGGAGCTGTTTTTT	CSASPQYTGELFF
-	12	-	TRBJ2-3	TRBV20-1	TGCAGTGCTAACCGGGCCACAGATACGCAGTATTTT	CSANRATDTQYF
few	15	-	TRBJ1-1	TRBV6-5	TGTGCCAGCAGTTACTCTGATGGTTCGGGGACTGAAGCTTTCTTT	CASSYSDGSGTEAFF
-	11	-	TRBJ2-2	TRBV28	TGTGCCAGCACGTCTAACGGGGAGCTGTTTTTT	CASTSNGELFF
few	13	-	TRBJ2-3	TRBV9	TGTGCCAGCAGCGCCTCATTCACAGATACGCAGTATTTT	CASSASFTDTQYF
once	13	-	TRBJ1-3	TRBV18	TGTGCCAGCTCACCACCTTCCAGAAACACCATATATTTT	CASSPPSRNTIYF
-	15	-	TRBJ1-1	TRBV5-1	TGCGCCAGCAGCTTGGCTCAGGGCGTGAACACTGAAGCTTTCTTT	CASSLAQGVNTEAFF
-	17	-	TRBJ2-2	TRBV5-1	TGCGCCAGCAGCTTGGAGTTTCTAGCGACCCATTCCGGGGAGCTGTTTTTT	CASSLEFLATHSGELFF
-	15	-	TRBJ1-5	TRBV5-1	TGCGCCAGCACCCAATTCACCTATAGCAATCAGCCCCAGCATTTT	CASTQFTYSNQPQHF
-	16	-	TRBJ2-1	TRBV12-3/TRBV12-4	TGTGCCAGCAGAGTAGGGCTGGTTTCCACTCTCAATGAGCAGTTCTTC	CASRVGLVSTLNEQFF
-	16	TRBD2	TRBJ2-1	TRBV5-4	TGTGCCAGCAGCTTTACTTCAGGACTAGTCCACAATGAGCAGTTCTTC	CASSFTSGLVHNEQFF
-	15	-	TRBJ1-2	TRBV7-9	TGTGCCAGCAGCCCCGAAGGCGGATGGGTCTATGGCTACACCTTC	CASSPEGGWVYGYTF
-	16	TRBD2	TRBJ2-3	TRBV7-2	TGTCCCATTACCTGTACTAGCGGGCTACACACAGATACGCAGTATTTT	CPITCTSGLHTDTQYF
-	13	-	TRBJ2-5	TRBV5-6	TGTGCCAGCAGCTTGAAGTTCCAAGAGACCCAGTACTTC	CASSLKFQETQYF
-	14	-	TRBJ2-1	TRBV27	TGTGCCAGCAGTTTCGGGAGCTCCAACAATGAGCAGTTCTTC	CASSFGSSNNEQFF
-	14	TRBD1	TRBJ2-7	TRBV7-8	TGTGCCAGCAGCTTAGAGAGGGGGCTCTACGAGCAGTACTTC	CASSLERGLYEQYF
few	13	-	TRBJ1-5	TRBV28	TGTGCCAGCAGTTCCCGACAGTTCCAGCCCCAGCATTTT	CASSSRQFQPQHF
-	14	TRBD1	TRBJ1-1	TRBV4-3	TGCGCCAGCAGCCTTGGACAGGGACTTACTGAAGCTTTCTTT	CASSLGQGLTEAFF
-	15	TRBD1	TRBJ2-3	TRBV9	TGTGCCAGCAGCGTAGATGACAGGGAGACAGATACGCAGTATTTT	CASSVDDRETDTQYF
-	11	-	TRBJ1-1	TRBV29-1	TGCAGCGTTGATGCCCGTTATGAAGCTTTCTTT	CSVDARYEAFF
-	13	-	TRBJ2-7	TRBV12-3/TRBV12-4	TGTGCCAGCAGTTTGAGCAGGGTCCACGAGCAGTACTTC	CASSLSRVHEQYF
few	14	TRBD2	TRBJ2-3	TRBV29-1	TGCAGCGTTAAACTAGCGGGATACACAGATACGCAGTATTTT	CSVKLAGYTDTQYF
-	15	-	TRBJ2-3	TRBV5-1	TGCGCCAGCAGCTTGGGGGCAGGAAGGGCAGATACGCAGTATTTT	CASSLGAGRADTQYF
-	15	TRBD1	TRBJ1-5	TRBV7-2	TGTGCCAGCAGCTTAGGAAGGACAGGGAGTCAGCCCCAGCATTTT	CASSLGRTGSQPQHF
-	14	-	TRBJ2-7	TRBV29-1	TGCAGCGTTTTAGCCAGGGGCTTTCTCTACGAGCAGTACTTC	CSVLARGFLYEQYF
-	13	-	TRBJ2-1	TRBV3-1	TGTGCCAGCAGCCAAGATCCTAGGGATGAGCAGTTCTTC	CASSQDPRDEQFF
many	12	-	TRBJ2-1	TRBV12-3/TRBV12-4	TGTGCCAGCAGGTGGGACCTCAATGAGCAGTTCTTC	CASRWDLNEQFF
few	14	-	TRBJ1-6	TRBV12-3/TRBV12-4	TGTGCCAGCAGGCTCCAGGGGAGTAATTCACCCCTCCACTTT	CASRLQGSNSPLHF
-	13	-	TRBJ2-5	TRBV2	TGTGCCAGCAGTGGGGCTAGGGGGGAGACCCAGTACTTC	CASSGARGETQYF
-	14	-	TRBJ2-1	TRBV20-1	TGCAGTGCTTCCCGAGGGAGCGCCTACAATGAGCAGTTCTTC	CSASRGSAYNEQFF
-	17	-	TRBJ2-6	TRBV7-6	TGTGCCAGCAGCTTAGGGACAGCCTTCTCTGGGGCCAACGTCCTGACTTTC	CASSLGTAFSGANVLTF
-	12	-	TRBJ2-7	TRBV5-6	TGTGCCAGCAGCTTTCGCCTCTACGAGCAGTACTTC	CASSFRLYEQYF
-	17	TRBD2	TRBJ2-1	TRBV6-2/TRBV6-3	TGTGCCAGCAGTTATCCCCCTCTAGCGGCCCCAGGGAATGAGCAGTTCTTC	CASSYPPLAAPGNEQFF
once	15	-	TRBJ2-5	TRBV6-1	TGTGCCAGCCTTAAGGGACCGAAGTACCAAGAGACCCAGTACTTC	CASLKGPKYQETQYF
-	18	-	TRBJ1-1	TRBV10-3	TGTGCCATCAGTGACTTCAATTCGGGAAGAGAGAAGGACACTGAAGCTTTCTTT	CAISDFNSGREKDTEAFF
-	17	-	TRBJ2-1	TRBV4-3	TGCGCCAGCAGCCAAGATCGAGGTTTGGGTAGAAACAATGAGCAGTTCTTC	CASSQDRGLGRNNEQFF
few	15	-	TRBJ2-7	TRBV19	TGTGCCACTTCCCCACAGGGAGCCAGCTCCTACGAGCAGTACTTC	CATSPQGASSYEQYF
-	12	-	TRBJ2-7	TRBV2	TGTGCCAGCAGTGAACCCTCCTACGAGCAGTACTTC	CASSEPSYEQYF
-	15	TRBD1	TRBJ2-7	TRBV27	TGTGCCAGCAGCGTAACAGGGGTTATATCCTACGAGCAGTACTTC	CASSVTGVISYEQYF
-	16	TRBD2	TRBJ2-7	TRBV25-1	TGTGCCAGCAGGGGGATATCCTCTAGCGGGCAGTACGAGCAGTACTTC	CASRGISSSGQYEQYF
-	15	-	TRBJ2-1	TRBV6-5	TGTGCCAGCAGTTACGGGAGCCACCGGTGGGATGAGCAGTTCTTC	CASSYGSHRWDEQFF